What follows describes a single TCR beta chain. Its antigen is undetermined. CDR3 length: 18 residues. Germline loops: CDR1 SGHNT, CDR2 YENEEA. V was clipped by 5 bases and J by 4 bases; unmatched bases: 16. This entry is derived from a study of T cell responses to AZD1222 COVID-19 vaccine. Overall study findings and caveats: Researchers report vaccine-associated CD4 TCRs spanning spike, with dominance at 160-218 and 743-854. Clonal diversity was possibly underestimated, and white British individuals and females predominated among donors. After the peak T cell response, and only then, were repertoires sampled.

Measured with immunoSEQ multiplex PCR; TCRdb has only the in-frame clones, and not every one. Of roughly 150,000 clones listed, around 90% were seen once; the top ten hold under 4%. The chain joins TRBV11-3 to TRBJ1-5, with TRBD1 matching over 8 bases. This TCR was recovered from an adult in good health. This material consisted of peripheral blood, taken on day 0 of AZD1222 vaccination. In nucleotides, the CDR3 is TGTGCCAGCAGCCCCGACTCGGGACAGGTTCGTCCTAATCAGCCCCAGCATTTT. Translated, it gives CASSPDSGQVRPNQPQHF.